One sample yielded the 8 T cell receptor beta chains listed below, sequenced in a study of T cell responses to AZD1222 COVID-19 vaccine. Measured with immunoSEQ multiplex PCR; TCRdb has only the in-frame clones, and not every one. The table shows roughly 72,000 clones, with about 87% occurring only once. This specimen consisted of peripheral blood, obtained 28 days after the second dose of the MenACWY control vaccine. These TCRs come from an adult who received the MenACWY meningococcal vaccine as a control.

Turning to this clone: The same CDR3 arises from other DNA sequences in this sample as well. This chain uses TRBV7-2 with TRBJ2-2; TRBD2 aligns across 7 bases. CDR1 and CDR2 (germline): SGHTA, FQGNSA. CDR3 size: 15 residues. With V trimmed by 0 bases and J by 3 bases, 1 base remained unmatched. In nucleotides, the CDR3 is TGTGCCAGCAGCTTAGCGGGGGGGTACACCGGGGAGCTGTTTTTT. As protein: CASSLAGGYTGELFF.

The chain combines TRBV6-5 with TRBJ1-1, with 7 nucleotides matching TRBD1. Germline V gene data show CDR1 as MNHEY and CDR2 as SVGAGI. The V segment lost 0 bases and the J segment 2 bases; nucleotides outside the gene matches: 6. The CDR3 is made up of 16 amino acids. This chain's CDR3 is CASSYSEQGLNTEAFF. CDR3 DNA sequence: TGTGCCAGCAGTTACTCAGAACAGGGGTTAAACACTGAAGCTTTCTTT.

J is TRBJ1-3 and V is TRBV29-1; D ambiguous. The germline V and J ends were trimmed by 0 bases and 3 bases, with 6 bases remaining between them. Germline V CDR1 and CDR2: SQVTM, ANQGSEA. The CDR3 is made up of 13 amino acids. The CDR3, as DNA: TGCAGCGTTGAAGAAGGTGGTGGAAACACCATATATTTT. The encoded protein is CSVEEGGGNTIYF.

The chain recombines TRBV28 with TRBJ1-1; D remains unclear. CDR1 MDHEN and CDR2 SYDVKM come from the germline V gene. V shed 5 bases and J shed 7 bases, with 8 bases lying between them. The CDR3 length is 11 residues. The CDR3 bases are TGTGCCAGCAGTCATGGGATTGAAGCTTTCTTT. As protein: CASSHGIEAFF.

The V and J genes are TRBV9 and TRBJ2-6; weak D call: TRBD1 (5 bases). V was shortened by 0 bases and J by 2 bases, with 6 bases between the two germline ends. CDR1 SGDLS and CDR2 YYNGEE come from the germline V gene. The CDR3 is made up of 15 amino acids. CDR3 sequence (DNA): TGTGCCAGCAGCGTAGAAGGGGCTGGGGCCAACGTCCTGACTTTC. Its translation: CASSVEGAGANVLTF.

The chain links TRBV6-6 to TRBJ1-6, with D maybe TRBD1 (5 bases). Trimming removed 0 bases at V and 16 bases at J, with 16 bases between. The CDR3 runs 14 residues. The germline V gene has CDR1 MNHNY and CDR2 SVGAGI (reference sequence). CDR3 sequence (DNA): TGTGCCAGCAGTTACTCGAAGGGGATGGGTTTACTCCACTTT. Protein product: CASSYSKGMGLLHF.

This chain uses TRBV27 with TRBJ1-1; D gene uncertain. The CDR3 is 13 amino acids. With 3 bases removed from V and 1 base from J, the gap between germline ends came to 6 bases. CDR1 MNHEY and CDR2 SMNVEV come from the germline V gene (reference sequence). The CDR3, as DNA: TGTGCCAGCAGTTTTGGGCCGAACACTGAAGCTTTCTTT. It specifies CASSFGPNTEAFF.

The table lists this clone with a count of one. The rearrangement joins TRBV7-9 to TRBJ2-7; TRBD1 might be the D (6 bases). Deletions cut 5 bases from V and 4 bases from J, with 12 bases between. Germline CDR1 is SEHNR and CDR2 is FQNEAQ (reference sequence). The CDR3 consists of 13 residues. This CDR3 reads CASSNRAGYEQYF. In nucleotides, the CDR3 is TGTGCCAGCAGCAACAGGGCAGGATACGAGCAGTACTTC.